Each of the 18 T cell receptor beta chains below was sequenced from the same sample in a study of T-cell reconstitution after alpha-beta-depleted transplantation in children (dated by TCRdb to about 2016). What this sample's treatment or condition label stands for: allogeneic hematopoietic cell transplantation with graft depleted of TCRalphabeta T cells and CD19 B cells. The library was prepared using PCR. Sequencing took place on an Illumina HiSeq 2500. To normalize quantification of the TCRbeta repertoire, the TCR libraries were built with molecular barcoding that relied on unique molecular identifiers. TCRdb trimmed the raw reads at Q25, called clones with MiXCR and kept productive beta chains. Each CDR3 protein gets just one entry, which takes the most common genes and DNA from the rows behind it. In all, the sample holds a few hundred thousand distinct CDR3 sequences, and about 24% of those were seen once. Of the sample, under 5.5% is held by the ten largest clones.

The input for sequencing was PBMCs, mostly from graft donor cells, taken 360 days after TCRalphabeta/CD19-depleted stem cell transplant. The source is a female patient between 2 and 15 years old who had a stem cell transplant for congenital amegakaryocytic thrombocytopenia, so the T cells may come from the graft donor.

The chain recombines TRBV28 with TRBJ1-6; D possibly corresponds to TRBD1 (6 bases). The CDR3 spans 16 residues. Germline V gene lookup returns CDR1 MDHEN and CDR2 SYDVKM. V lost 4 bases to trimming and J lost 4 bases, with 14 bases between them. The CDR3 loop is CASSSYPGHYNSPLHF. The CDR3 region has the DNA TGTGCCAGCAGTTCATATCCGGGACATTATAATTCACCCCTCCACTTT.

The chain couples TRBV28 to TRBJ2-1; 9 nucleotides agree with TRBD2. Germline V lookup: CDR1 MDHEN, CDR2 SYDVKM. The CDR3 runs to 15 residues. V gave up 6 bases and J gave up 9 bases; unmatched junction bases: 12. As DNA, the CDR3 is TGTGCCAGCAGACCCGGACTAGCGTGGTTTACTGAGCAGTTCTTC. Translation: CASRPGLAWFTEQFF.

This clonotype was recorded a few times. The chain carries TRBV28 and TRBJ1-4; no definite D call. Germline V CDR1 and CDR2: MDHEN, SYDVKM. CDR3 length: 13 residues. Trimming cost V 8 bases and J 5 bases, with 12 bases left between them. CDR3 bases: TGTGCCAGCCTACAGAGGGTAAATGAAAAACTGTTTTTT. It codes for CASLQRVNEKLFF.

The V call is TRBV5-6, the J call TRBJ2-7; 7 bases fit TRBD2. The length of the CDR3 is 14 residues. Germline V CDR1 and CDR2: SGHDT, YYEEEE. Trimming removed 2 bases from V and 4 bases from J; junction bases left unmatched: 6. The CDR3 DNA follows: TGTGCCAGCAGCTTATACGGGACTAATTACGAGCAGTACTTC. This encodes CASSLYGTNYEQYF.

The J gene is TRBJ2-7, the V gene TRBV6-5; 10 nucleotides line up with TRBD2. V trimming: 4 bases; J trimming: 6 bases; junction bases outside the gene matches: 3. This CDR3 has 13 residues. CDR1 and CDR2 from the germline V gene are MNHEY and SVGAGI. This CDR3 reads CASSSSGSFEQYF. The CDR3, as DNA: TGTGCCAGCAGTTCTAGCGGGAGTTTCGAGCAGTACTTC.

This clonotype was observed at least ten times. This sequence joins TRBV29-1 and TRBJ1-1, with D unclear. The CDR3 is 15 residues long. The germline V gene encodes CDR1 SQVTM and CDR2 ANQGSEA. Trimming left V 2 bases short and J 0 bases short, with 13 bases between. CDR3 nucleotides: TGCAGCGTTGAAATCCCCGGATTCATGAACACTGAAGCTTTCTTT. It yields the protein CSVEIPGFMNTEAFF.

The chain combines TRBV7-9 with TRBJ2-1; D remains unclear. The germline CDR1 and CDR2 sequences are SEHNR and FQNEAQ (reference sequence). The CDR3 spans 13 residues. V was shortened by 4 bases and J by 7 bases, with 11 bases between the two germline ends. In DNA, the CDR3 is TGTGCCAGCAGCTACGCCCCGAGGAATGAGCAGTTCTTC. Translating it yields CASSYAPRNEQFF.

This clonotype occurred a few times. The CDR3 region is CAISELRGVSEAFF. In nucleotides, the CDR3 is TGTGCCATCAGTGAACTAAGGGGCGTCAGTGAAGCTTTCTTT. This chain uses TRBV10-3 with TRBJ1-1; the D gene is possibly TRBD1 (5 bases). Germline V gene lookup returns CDR1 ENHRY and CDR2 SYGVKD. The V end was cut by 3 bases, the J end by 7 bases, with 15 bases between. The CDR3 consists of 14 residues.

This clonotype appeared a few times. The chain's CDR3 is CASSFNVGAGVRNTIYF. The CDR3 DNA reads as TGTGCCAGCAGTTTTAATGTCGGTGCCGGGGTGAGAAACACCATATATTTT. J is TRBJ1-3 and V is TRBV28, with unresolved D. The CDR3 loop spans 17 amino acids. CDR1 and CDR2 from the germline V gene are MDHEN and SYDVKM. Trimming left V 3 bases short and J 5 bases short, with 20 bases between.

The chain links TRBV6-4 to TRBJ2-3, with no clear D. Germline V CDR1 and CDR2: MRHNA, SNTAGT. This CDR3 spans 13 amino acids. V was trimmed by 3 bases and J by 5 bases, leaving 9 bases between them. CDR3 sequence: CASSEQREDTQYF. Here the CDR3 DNA reads TGTGCCAGCAGTGAACAGCGAGAAGATACGCAGTATTTT.

The gene calls are TRBV5-1 and TRBJ2-1, with 9 bases fitting TRBD1. Germline values: CDR1 SGHRS, CDR2 YFSETQ. The junction had 10 bases not matched to a gene; V was cut back by 2 bases and J by 1 base. The CDR3 is made up of 18 amino acids. CDR3 DNA: TGCGCCAGCAGCTTCCGGGACAGGGATCCCCCGTCCTACAATGAGCAGTTCTTC. This translates into CASSFRDRDPPSYNEQFF.

CDR3 sequence (DNA): TGTGCCAGCAGCTTGTCGGGAGTATCAGGGGCCAACGTCCTGACTTTC. Translation gives CASSLSGVSGANVLTF. The chain combines TRBV5-5 with TRBJ2-6; tentative D call: TRBD2 (6 bases). V lost 1 base to trimming and J lost 4 bases, with 12 bases between them. The V gene's germline CDR1 is SGHKS and CDR2 YYEKEE (reference sequence). The CDR3 is 16 amino acids.

This chain links TRBV6-5 with TRBJ2-5, with TRBD1 matching 8 bases. The CDR3 spans 13 residues. The trim removed 4 bases at V and 5 bases at J, leaving 3 bases unmatched. Germline V gene data show CDR1 as MNHEY and CDR2 as SVGAGI. The CDR3 spells CASSFDRGETQYF. CDR3 DNA sequence: TGTGCCAGCAGTTTCGACAGGGGTGAGACCCAGTACTTC.

Only a few counts were recorded for this clonotype. This chain links TRBV29-1 with TRBJ2-7; D unclear. CDR3 size: 13 residues. Germline V gene data show CDR1 as SQVTM and CDR2 as ANQGSEA. The ends were cut back, 7 bases at V and 0 bases at J, with 13 bases in the middle. CDR3 sequence: CSAKTGSSYEQYF. In nucleotides, the CDR3 is TGCAGCGCCAAAACGGGCAGCTCCTACGAGCAGTACTTC.

With respect to this clonotype: Its ends do not fully match the called genes, so a read error is possible. The genes are TRBV30 and TRBJ2-7; D is unresolved. Germline CDR1 GTSNPN, CDR2 SVGIG (reference sequence). The CDR3 has 13 amino acids. CDR3 sequence: CACSEVVMNEQYF. In nucleotides, the CDR3 is TGTGCCTGCAGTGAGGTCGTAATGAACGAGCAGTACTTC.

This clonotype was detected a few times. This rearrangement joins TRBV2 to TRBJ2-1; either TRBD1 or TRBD2 may supply D (5 bases each). Germline CDR1 SNHLY, CDR2 FYNNEI. The V gene lost 6 bases and the J gene lost 4 bases, with 16 bases spanning the gap. This CDR3 is 15 amino acids long. The CDR3 bases are TGTGCCAGCAGATTAGGGGACGGTGAATACAATGAGCAGTTCTTC. Translating gives CASRLGDGEYNEQFF. Together with reference TRBV2 and TRBJ2-1, the CDR3 gives the full variable domain: EPEVTQTPSHQVTQMGQEVILRCVPISNHLYFYWYRQILGQKVEFLVSFYNNEISEKSEIFDDQFSVERPDGSNFTLKIRSTKLEDSAMYFCASRLGDGEYNEQFFGPGTRLTVL.

This chain uses TRBV6-2 or TRBV6-3 with TRBJ2-3, with D maybe TRBD1 (6 bases). Trimming pared 6 bases from V and 4 bases from J, leaving 17 bases between. The CDR3 contains 15 residues. From germline, CDR1 is MNHEY and CDR2 SVGEGT. The CDR3 protein is CASSYTGQRADTQYF. For the CDR3, the DNA is TGTGCCAGCAGCTACACAGGGCAAAGAGCAGATACGCAGTATTTT.

V gene TRBV3-1 combines with J gene TRBJ2-3, with unresolved D. This CDR3 region has 17 residues. V was cut by 4 bases and J by 1 base, with 18 bases left in between. The germline gives CDR1 LGHDT, CDR2 YNNKEL (reference sequence). CDR3 nucleotides: TGTGCCAGCAGCCGATTATTAGCCGGGCAGGGCACAGATACGCAGTATTTT. It specifies CASSRLLAGQGTDTQYF.